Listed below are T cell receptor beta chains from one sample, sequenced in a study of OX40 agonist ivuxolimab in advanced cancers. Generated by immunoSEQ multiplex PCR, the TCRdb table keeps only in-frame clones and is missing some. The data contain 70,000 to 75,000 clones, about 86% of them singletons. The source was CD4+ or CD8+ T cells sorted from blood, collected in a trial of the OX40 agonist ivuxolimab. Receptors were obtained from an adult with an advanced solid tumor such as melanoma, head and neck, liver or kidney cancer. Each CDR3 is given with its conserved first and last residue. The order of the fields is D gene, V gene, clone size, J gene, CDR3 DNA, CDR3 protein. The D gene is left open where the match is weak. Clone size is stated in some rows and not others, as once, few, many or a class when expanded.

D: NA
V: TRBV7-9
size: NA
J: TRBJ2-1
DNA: TGTGCCAGCAGCCCGACGGACTTGACGAATGAGCAGTTCTTC
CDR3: CASSPTDLTNEQFF

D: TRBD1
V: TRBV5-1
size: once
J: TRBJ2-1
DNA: TGCGCCAGCAGCACAGCCGGGACAGAGTTGCACAATGAGCAGTTCTTC
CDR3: CASSTAGTELHNEQFF

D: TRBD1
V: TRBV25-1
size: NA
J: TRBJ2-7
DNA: TGTGCCAGCAGCCGACAGGGGAGCTCCTACGAGCAGTACTTC
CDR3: CASSRQGSSYEQYF

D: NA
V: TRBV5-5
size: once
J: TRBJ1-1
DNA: TGTGCCAGCAGCTTGTGGGCACAGAACACTGAAGCTTTCTTT
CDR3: CASSLWAQNTEAFF

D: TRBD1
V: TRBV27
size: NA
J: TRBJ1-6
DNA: TGTGCCAGCAGATGGGACAGCGATAATTCACCCCTCCACTTT
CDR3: CASRWDSDNSPLHF

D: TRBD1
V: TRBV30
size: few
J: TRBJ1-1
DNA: TGTGCCTGGAAGGAGGGGGCGAACACTGAAGCTTTCTTT
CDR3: CAWKEGANTEAFF

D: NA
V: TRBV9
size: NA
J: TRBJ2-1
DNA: TGTGCCAGCAGCCCCGCATCGGGACCCTACTACAATGAGCAGTTCTTC
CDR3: CASSPASGPYYNEQFF

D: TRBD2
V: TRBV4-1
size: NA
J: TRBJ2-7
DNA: TGCGCCAGCAGCCAAGCGGGTAGCGGGCTATACGAGCAGTACTTC
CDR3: CASSQAGSGLYEQYF

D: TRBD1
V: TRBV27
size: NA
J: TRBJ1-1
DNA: TGTGCCAGCAGTCATGGGACAGGGGCTGAAGCTTTCTTT
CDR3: CASSHGTGAEAFF

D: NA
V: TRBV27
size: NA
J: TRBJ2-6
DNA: TGTGCCAGCAGTTTATCCGGGGCTGGGGCCAACGTCCTGACTTTC
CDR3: CASSLSGAGANVLTF

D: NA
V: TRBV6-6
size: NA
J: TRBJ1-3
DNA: TGTGCCAGCAGTTACTCCCGGGCCTCTGGAAACACCATATATTTT
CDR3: CASSYSRASGNTIYF

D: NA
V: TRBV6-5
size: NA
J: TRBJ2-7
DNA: TGTGCCAGCAATCCTCAGGGTAGCGACGAGCAGTACTTC
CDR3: CASNPQGSDEQYF

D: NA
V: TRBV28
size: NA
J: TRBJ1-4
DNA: TGTGCCAGCAGACAGATTAATGAAAAACTGTTTTTT
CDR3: CASRQINEKLFF

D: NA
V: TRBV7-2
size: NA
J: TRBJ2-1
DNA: TGTGCCAGCAGCTCCAGAGGGGGGGCCGGCTCCTACAATGAGCAGTTCTTC
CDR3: CASSSRGGAGSYNEQFF

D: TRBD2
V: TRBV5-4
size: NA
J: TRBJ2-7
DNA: TGTGCCAGCAGCCCCCCCAGCGGGGCCAGCTACGAGCAGTACTTC
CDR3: CASSPPSGASYEQYF

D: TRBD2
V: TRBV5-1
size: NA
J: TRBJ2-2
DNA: TGCGCCAGCAGCTTGCGGGGGGAGAGCAGCGGGGAGCTGTTTTTT
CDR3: CASSLRGESSGELFF

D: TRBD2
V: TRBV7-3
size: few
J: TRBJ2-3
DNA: TGTGCCAGCAGCTCCGGACTAGCGGGGAGCACAGATACGCAGTATTTT
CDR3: CASSSGLAGSTDTQYF

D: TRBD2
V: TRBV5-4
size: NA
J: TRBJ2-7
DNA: TGTGCCAGCAGCTTGGGGGGGACTAGCGGGAGCTACGAGCAGTACTTC
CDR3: CASSLGGTSGSYEQYF

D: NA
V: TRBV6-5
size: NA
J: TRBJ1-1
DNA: TGTGCCAGCAGTTACTCGCCGGGTAGGGTGGCTGAAGCTTTCTTT
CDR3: CASSYSPGRVAEAFF

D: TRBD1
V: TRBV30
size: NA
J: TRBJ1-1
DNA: TGTGCCTTAAACAGGGGGCGCACTGAAGCTTTCTTT
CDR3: CALNRGRTEAFF

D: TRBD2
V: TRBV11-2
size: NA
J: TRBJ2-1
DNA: TGTGCCAGCAGCTCACTTAGCGGGAGGGGTGGCGAGCAGTTCTTC
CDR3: CASSSLSGRGGEQFF

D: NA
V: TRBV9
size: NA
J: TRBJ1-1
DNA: TGTGCCAGCAGCCCCCCCTCGGCCAACACTGAAGCTTTCTTT
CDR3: CASSPPSANTEAFF

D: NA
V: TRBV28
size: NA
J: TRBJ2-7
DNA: TGTGCCACCCAACCGGGTAACTACGAGCAGTACTTC
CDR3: CATQPGNYEQYF

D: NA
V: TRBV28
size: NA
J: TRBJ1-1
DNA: TGTGCCAGCGAAGAACCAGGGAGGCGAACTGAAGCTTTCTTT
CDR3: CASEEPGRRTEAFF

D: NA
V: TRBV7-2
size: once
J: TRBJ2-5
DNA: TGTGCCAGCACCCCCCCAAGTGAGACCCAGTACTTC
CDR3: CASTPPSETQYF

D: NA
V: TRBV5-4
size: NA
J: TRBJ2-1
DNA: TGTGCCAGCAGCTTCCTAGGGATTAGTGAGCAGTTCTTC
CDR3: CASSFLGISEQFF

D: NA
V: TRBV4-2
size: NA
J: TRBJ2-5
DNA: TGTGCCAGCAGCCAAGTGGCAGAGGAAGAGACCCAGTACTTC
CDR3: CASSQVAEEETQYF

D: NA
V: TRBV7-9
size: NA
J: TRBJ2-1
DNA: TGTGCCAGCAGTCTGTCCGGCGGCTACAATGAGCAGTTCTTC
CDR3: CASSLSGGYNEQFF